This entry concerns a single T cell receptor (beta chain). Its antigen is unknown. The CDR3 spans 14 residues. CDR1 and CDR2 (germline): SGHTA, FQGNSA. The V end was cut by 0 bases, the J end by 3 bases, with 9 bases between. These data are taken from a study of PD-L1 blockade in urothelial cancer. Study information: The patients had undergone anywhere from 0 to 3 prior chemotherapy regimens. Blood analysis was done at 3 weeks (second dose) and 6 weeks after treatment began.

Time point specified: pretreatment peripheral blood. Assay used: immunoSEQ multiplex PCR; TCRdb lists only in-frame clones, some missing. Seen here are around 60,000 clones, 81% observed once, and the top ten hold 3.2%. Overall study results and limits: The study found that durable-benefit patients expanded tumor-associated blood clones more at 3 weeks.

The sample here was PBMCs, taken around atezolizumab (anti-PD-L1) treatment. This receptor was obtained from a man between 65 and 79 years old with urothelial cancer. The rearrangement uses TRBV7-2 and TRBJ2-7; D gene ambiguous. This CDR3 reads CASSLAGGRYEQYF. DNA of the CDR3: TGTGCCAGCAGCTTAGCAGGCGGCCGCTACGAGCAGTACTTC.